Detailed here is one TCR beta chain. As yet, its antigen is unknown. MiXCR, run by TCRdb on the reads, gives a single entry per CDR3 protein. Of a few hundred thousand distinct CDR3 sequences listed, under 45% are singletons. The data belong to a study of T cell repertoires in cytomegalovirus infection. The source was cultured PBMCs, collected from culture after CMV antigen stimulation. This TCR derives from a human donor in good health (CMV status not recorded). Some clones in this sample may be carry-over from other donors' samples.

The CDR3 sequence: CASSQAGQSTDTQYF. DNA for the CDR3: TGCGCCAGCAGCCAAGCGGGACAAAGCACAGATACGCAGTATTTT. The chain employs TRBV4-3 and TRBJ2-3, with TRBD1 as a possible D gene (6 bases). This CDR3 is 15 amino acids long. Trimming cost V 1 base and J 0 bases, with 8 bases left between them. Germline CDR1 LGHNA, CDR2 YSLEER.